This TCR beta chain comes out of a study of blood T cell repertoires in COVID-19. This CDR3 contains 12 residues. Germline CDR1 reads SQVTM; CDR2 reads ANQGSEA. The V and J ends lost 1 base and 8 bases respectively, with 11 bases between them. TCRdb's table, derived via immunoSEQ multiplex PCR, lists solely in-frame clones and lacks some. The top ten clones hold about 5% of a sample with roughly 150,000 clones, approximately 91% of them seen once. The chain links TRBV29-1 to TRBJ1-2; D may be TRBD1 (5 bases). Material for sequencing was peripheral blood. The clonotype was recovered from a man aged 18 to 30 with COVID-19, enrolled during active disease. CDR3 region: CSVEVRGRGYTF. CDR3 DNA: TGCAGCGTTGAAGTAAGGGGCAGGGGCTACACCTTC. Full variable domain (remainder filled in from reference TRBV29-1 and TRBJ1-2): SAVISQKPSRDICQRGTSLTIQCQVDSQVTMMFWYRQQPGQSLTLIATANQGSEATYESGFVIDKFPISRPNLTFSTLTVSNMSPEDSSIYLCSVEVRGRGYTFGSGTRLTVV.